Sequencing of this TCR beta chain was carried out in a study of T cell repertoires in cytomegalovirus infection. Study background: Both a matching HLA type and CMV infection were indicated by public TCR beta signatures.

TCRdb re-analysed the reads in MiXCR, keeping a single row per CDR3 protein. This sample has around 630,000 distinct CDR3 sequences; roughly 24% occur once, and the top ten carry less than 10%. Study findings and constraints: HLA-C-restricted, CMV-specific TCR beta clonotypes were dominant ex vivo. CMV carriers having the relevant HLA were flagged by cumulative public TCR beta family frequency.

This clonotype was counted only a few times. The antigen remains undetermined. This receptor was taken from a human donor in good health (CMV status not recorded). Some clones in this sample may be carry-over from other donors' samples. Sequenced: CD8+ T cells from PBMCs.

CDR3 in amino acids: CASSYLGRGQDEQYV. The CDR3, as DNA: TGTGCCAGCAGTTACCTCGGCAGGGGGCAGGACGAGCAGTACGTC. The rearrangement joins TRBV6-8 to TRBJ2-7; 8 bases map to TRBD1. The germline V gene has CDR1 MNHGY and CDR2 SAAAGT. Trimming cost V 2 bases and J 5 bases; bases outside gene matches: 8. The CDR3 extends over 15 amino acids.